This T cell receptor (beta chain) was found in a study of blood T cell repertoires in COVID-19. The V end was cut by 2 bases, the J end by 0 bases, with 5 bases between. Germline assignment: CDR1 SGDLS and CDR2 YYNGEE. The CDR3 is made up of 13 amino acids. In the source study's methods: Estimates of nucleated cell counts were drawn from the amplification of reference gene primers. Generated by immunoSEQ multiplex PCR, the TCRdb table keeps only in-frame clones and is missing some. V and J calls plus clone size are reproduced from that table; the DNA served to infer D and trimming. The sample lists roughly 220,000 clones; approximately 86% were seen once. Notes on this clone: At the DNA level, this CDR3 is encoded by other sequences in the same sample as well.

The sequencing input was PBMCs or T cells enriched from blood (not recorded which). The source is a woman aged 45 to 65 with acute COVID-19. The rearrangement joins TRBV9 to TRBJ1-1; D gene uncertain. The CDR3 nucleotides read TGTGCCAGCAGCGTGACATTGAACACTGAAGCTTTCTTT. This codes for CASSVTLNTEAFF.